These 19 T cell receptor beta chains share one sample of origin, sequenced in a study of CD8 T cells in Susac syndrome. Random hexamers were used to reverse transcribe an amount of roughly 0.45 to 1 ug RNA. One entry per CDR3 protein, called by TCRdb with MiXCR from the immunoSEQ multiplex PCR reads. The top ten clones hold roughly 0.17% of a sample with approximately 300,000 distinct CDR3 sequences, approximately 90% of them seen once. The sequenced sample consisted of CD8+ T cells from PBMCs. Receptors were obtained from a human donor with multiple sclerosis.

The V and J genes are TRBV3-1 and TRBJ2-7; D perhaps matches TRBD2 (6 bases). The length of the CDR3 is 12 residues. Germline lookup yields CDR1 LGHDT and CDR2 YNNKEL (reference sequence). The V end was cut by 4 bases, the J end by 7 bases, with 11 bases between. The CDR3 sequence is CASSPFGGEQYF. The CDR3 coding sequence is TGTGCCAGCAGCCCATTTGGAGGGGAGCAGTACTTC.

The CDR3 region has the DNA TGTGCCAGCTACTTTACTTTCACCGGGGAGCTGTTTTTT. As protein: CASYFTFTGELFF. The chain couples TRBV12-3 or TRBV12-4 to TRBJ2-2, with unresolved D. The V end was cut by 8 bases, the J end by 4 bases, with 11 bases between. The CDR3 runs 13 residues.

The V and J genes are TRBV7-9 and TRBJ1-5; D is unclear. The CDR3 contains 12 residues. In germline, CDR1 is SEHNR, CDR2 FQNEAQ (reference sequence). The V end lost 2 bases, the J end lost 8 bases, and 7 bases lay between the germline ends. CDR3: CASSLTDEPQHF. For the CDR3, the DNA is TGTGCCAGCAGCTTAACGGATGAGCCCCAGCATTTT.

The J gene is TRBJ2-3, the V gene TRBV15; 7 positions agree with TRBD2. CDR1 is LNHNV, CDR2 YYDKDF, per germline (reference sequence). The CDR3 length is 16 residues. J gave up 2 bases and V 0 bases, and 5 bases lay outside the gene matches. This CDR3 is CATSRDWREITDTQYF. The CDR3 DNA is TGTGCCACCAGCAGAGATTGGCGGGAGATCACAGATACGCAGTATTTT.

This rearrangement joins TRBV20-1 to TRBJ2-3, with TRBD2 identical over 10 bases. The junction had 17 bases not matched to a gene; V was cut back by 8 bases and J by 6 bases. Looked up from germline, CDR1 is DFQATT and CDR2 is SNEGSKA (reference sequence). This CDR3 is 16 amino acids long. This CDR3 is CSLTGKAGGVPDTQYF. As DNA, the CDR3 is TGCAGTCTCACGGGGAAAGCGGGAGGGGTTCCGGATACGCAGTATTTT.

This chain connects TRBV30 to TRBJ2-7, with D possibly being TRBD1 (5 bases). Per the germline V gene, CDR1 is GTSNPN and CDR2 is SVGIG (reference sequence). CDR3 size: 15 residues. Trimming took 0 bases from V and 5 from J, leaving 17 bases between them. The CDR3 DNA sequence: TGTGCCTGGAGTGTATCGGCAGGGTTTGCCCACGAGCAGTACTTC. This gives the protein CAWSVSAGFAHEQYF.

Here the CDR3 reads CASSTALGGTDTQYF. The CDR3, as DNA: TGTGCCAGCAGCACCGCCCTGGGTGGTACAGATACGCAGTATTTT. The chain couples TRBV9 to TRBJ2-3, with D unresolved. Germline CDR1 and CDR2: SGDLS and YYNGEE. Trimming pared 4 bases from V and 3 bases from J, leaving 15 bases between. The CDR3 has 15 residues.

The J gene is TRBJ2-7, the V gene TRBV20-1; 8 nucleotides align to TRBD1. The CDR3 runs to 15 residues. Germline V gene data show CDR1 as DFQATT and CDR2 as SNEGSKA (reference sequence). The junction had 7 bases not matched to a gene; V was cut back by 0 bases and J by 3 bases. CDR3 sequence reads: CSARDLVQGDYEQYF. In DNA, the CDR3 is TGCAGTGCTAGAGATCTGGTACAGGGGGACTACGAGCAGTACTTC.

The V call is TRBV6-2 or TRBV6-3, the J call TRBJ2-1, with 10 bases aligning to TRBD2. Germline trimming cut 0 bases from V and 0 bases from J; bases unmatched to any gene: 5. The CDR3 is 18 residues long. Per the germline V gene, CDR1 is MNHEY and CDR2 is SVGEGT. The CDR3 DNA follows: TGTGCCAGCAGTTACTCAACTAGCGGGGCCAGCTCCTACAATGAGCAGTTCTTC. This encodes CASSYSTSGASSYNEQFF.

The rearrangement links TRBV7-9 to TRBJ1-4, with a possible D match to TRBD1 (6 bases). CDR3 size: 14 residues. The germline gives CDR1 SEHNR, CDR2 FQNEAQ (reference sequence). V was shortened by 4 bases and J by 6 bases, with 12 bases between the two germline ends. CDR3 residues: CASSSARTDEKLFF. The CDR3 nucleotides are TGTGCCAGCAGCTCAGCAAGGACAGATGAAAAACTGTTTTTT.

This clonotype was seen a handful of times. The chain employs TRBV4-1 and TRBJ2-4; D is uncertain. V was shortened by 0 bases and J by 9 bases, with 12 bases between the two germline ends. Germline CDR1 MGHRA, CDR2 YSYEKL. The CDR3 is made up of 14 amino acids. The CDR3 DNA reads as TGCGCCAGCAGCCAAGAAACTACAATCGGCATTCAGTACTTC. Encoded protein: CASSQETTIGIQYF.

The chain uses TRBV7-8 and TRBJ2-7, with 13 bases fitting TRBD2. The CDR3 contains 16 residues. After removal of 1 base from V and 4 bases from J, the junction contained 4 bases not matched to a gene. Germline V gives CDR1 SGHVS, CDR2 FQNEAQ. In nucleotides, the CDR3 is TGTGCCAGCAGCTTAGGACTAGCGGGAGGAGAATACGAGCAGTACTTC. It is translated as CASSLGLAGGEYEQYF.

The rearrangement uses TRBV6-2 or TRBV6-3 and TRBJ2-7, with a weak D call TRBD2 (6 bases). Germline loops: CDR1 MNHEY, CDR2 SVGEGT. Trimming removed 11 bases at V and 3 bases at J, with 11 bases between. CDR3 length equals 11 residues. Here the CDR3 reads CAAGPNYEQYF. CDR3 DNA: TGTGCCGCGGGACCGAACTACGAGCAGTACTTC.

This clonotype was counted between two and nine times. The rearrangement uses TRBV10-3 and TRBJ2-3, with 8 positions matching TRBD2. CDR1 ENHRY and CDR2 SYGVKD come from the germline V gene. The CDR3 runs to 17 residues. Unmatched junction bases numbered 7, after V lost 0 bases and J lost 2 bases. CDR3 nucleotides: TGTGCCATCAGTGAGTCAACCGTAGCGGGGATCACAGATACGCAGTATTTT. Its protein is CAISESTVAGITDTQYF.

The chain links TRBV7-8 to TRBJ1-1; no firm D call. Looked up from germline, CDR1 is SGHVS and CDR2 is FQNEAQ. CDR3 size: 14 residues. The germline V and J ends were trimmed by 6 bases and 7 bases, with 18 bases remaining between them. The CDR3 bases are TGTGCCAGCAGTGCCCTTGGGAGAAGCGGTGAAGCTTTCTTT. Protein sequence: CASSALGRSGEAFF.

Only one count was recorded for this clonotype. This sequence joins TRBV24-1 and TRBJ2-3; TRBD1 is a possible D gene (6 bases). V lost 4 bases, J lost 5 bases, and 15 bases lay in between. The CDR3 spans 15 residues. Germline V CDR1 and CDR2: KGHDR, SFDVKD. CDR3: CATSDHRVSGDTQYF. The CDR3 nucleotides are TGTGCCACCAGTGACCACAGGGTATCGGGAGATACGCAGTATTTT.

The V gene is TRBV29-1, the J gene TRBJ1-1, with a tentative D call TRBD1 (5 bases). The V end lost 0 bases, the J end lost 10 bases, and 15 bases lay between the germline ends. Germline CDR1 and CDR2: SQVTM and ANQGSEA. This CDR3 is 13 amino acids long. The CDR3 DNA sequence: TGCAGCGTTGAAGACGGAATGAGGGGTGGAGCTTTCTTT. This sequence encodes CSVEDGMRGGAFF.

V usage is TRBV4-3 and J usage is TRBJ2-3; 7 bases agree with TRBD1. This CDR3 is 16 amino acids long. Germline V gene lookup returns CDR1 LGHNA and CDR2 YSLEER. V shed 0 bases and J 0 bases; nucleotides not matched to a gene: 3. The CDR3 protein is CASSQDGTASTDTQYF. As DNA, the CDR3 is TGCGCCAGCAGCCAAGACGGGACAGCTAGCACAGATACGCAGTATTTT.

The chain is built from TRBV2 and TRBJ1-1; TRBD1 aligns across 10 bases. After removal of 1 base from V and 4 bases from J, the junction contained 0 bases not matched to a gene. There are 14 residues in the CDR3. Germline loops: CDR1 SNHLY, CDR2 FYNNEI. DNA for the CDR3: TGTGCCAGCAGTGAAGGGACAGGGGGCACTGAAGCTTTCTTT. Translated: CASSEGTGGTEAFF.